This record concerns one T cell receptor (beta chain) sequence. Its antigen remains undetermined. Base qualities are not recorded, but no much larger clone differs from it by a single base. These data originate in a study of cytomegalovirus exposure and HLA in healthy donors (dated by TCRdb to 2015 to 2018). General notes on the study: The 666 repertoires of the first cohort and the 110 or so validation repertoires were produced on the same platform, according to a later analysis. The study aimed to test whether cataloging public T cell receptors could reveal signatures of past pathogen exposure. Along with the approximately 620-subject first cohort, a separate validation cohort of approximately 110 different subjects was used. To predict cytomegalovirus infection status, the study combined high-throughput TCR immunosequencing, statistical association of individual TCRs with disease status, and machine learning.

Separate from the approximately 700-subject first cohort, the validation cohort of roughly 120 subjects was the group to which the donors belonged. Findings and caveats that apply to the study as a whole: Cytomegalovirus status was reported to be diagnosed by the classifier with high specificity and sensitivity in both the original and validation cohorts. In vitro tests confirmed that three of the cytomegalovirus-associated TCR beta chains recognize cytomegalovirus antigens. Most TCR sequences were seen in very few donors, while some public TCRs were found in many individuals. It was suggested by the authors that the approach could potentially be generalized to other disease states and immunological phenotypes. The validation cohort had no HLA typing available for a later analysis, so co-occurrence within that cohort was assessed over all 120 or so repertoires. In a later analysis, TCRs clustered in the first cohort were found to also tend to co-occur in the 120 or so validation repertoires, with roughly 93% of cluster scores above 0. The study listed approximately 150 TCR beta chains as associated with cytomegalovirus.

Receptors were amplified or captured by the immunoSEQ multiplex PCR assay. In the paper's pipeline: A statistical classification framework was developed to diagnose cytomegalovirus status using the catalog of TCR beta chain sequences. Not all clones reach the TCRdb copy of this immuneACCESS table, which keeps in-frame sequences only. Checked studies attribute under half of the gap to unresolved V genes and leave the rest unexplained. The V and J calls and the clone size are those of that table, but D and trimming were determined from the DNA. The sample yields 250,000 or so clones; 90% were counted once. More than 0.35% of the sample is held by the ten biggest clonotypes. This receptor was taken from a woman aged 18-29 years in good health and CMV-seronegative. Sample: PBMCs.

The nucleotide sequence reads TGCGCCAGCAGCTTGGTTACGGGTGGACAGGGGAAAACAGATACGCAGTATTTT. Its translation reads: CASSLVTGGQGKTDTQYF. This chain is built from TRBV5-1 and TRBJ2-3, with 9 bases in between that match TRBD1. The CDR3 holds 18 amino acids from the cysteine to the phenylalanine. CDR3 DNA is the only sequence kept; it has 54 bases, read in frame from the first base. CDR1 and CDR2 were assigned from the germline V gene as SGHRS and YFSETQ. The germline V and J ends show losses of 0 bases and 3 bases respectively, and no gene match explains 11 bases of the junction.